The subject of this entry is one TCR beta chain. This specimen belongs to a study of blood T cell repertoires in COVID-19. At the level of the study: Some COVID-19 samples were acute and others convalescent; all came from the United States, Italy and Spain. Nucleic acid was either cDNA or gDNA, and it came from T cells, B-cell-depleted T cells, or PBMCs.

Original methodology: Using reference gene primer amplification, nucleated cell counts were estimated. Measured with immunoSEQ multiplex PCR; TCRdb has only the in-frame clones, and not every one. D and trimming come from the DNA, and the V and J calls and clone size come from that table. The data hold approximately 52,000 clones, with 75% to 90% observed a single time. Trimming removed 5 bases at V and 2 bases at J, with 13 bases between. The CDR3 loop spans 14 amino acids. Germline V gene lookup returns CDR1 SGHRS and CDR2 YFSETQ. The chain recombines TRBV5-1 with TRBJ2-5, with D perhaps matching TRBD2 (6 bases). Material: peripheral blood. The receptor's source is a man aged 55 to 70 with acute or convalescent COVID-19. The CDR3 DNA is TGCGCCAGCAGGCGCGGGATGGGGCAAGAGACCCAGTACTTC. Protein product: CASRRGMGQETQYF.